This is a list of T cell receptor beta chains from one sample in a study of response to subunit inactivated influenza vaccine. Each CDR3 protein gets one entry after TCRdb re-called the RT-PCR reads with MiXCR. The sample yields roughly 190,000 distinct CDR3 sequences, approximately 12% seen once. These same records also appear under a second study, on T cells expressing NK-cell markers.

The source was CD8+ T cells sorted from PBMCs, collected 11 to 12 days after vaccination. The origin of the receptors is a man aged 50 or older who received an inactivated influenza vaccine. CDR3s include the opening cysteine and the closing phenylalanine or tryptophan. The D gene is left open where the match is weak. Some rows have no size entry. The others give once, few or many, or a class for an expanded clone.

J: TRBJ2-5; length: 15; size: NA; D: TRBD1; V: TRBV7-2; DNA: TGTGCCAGCAGCTTCGAGGACAGGGCGGGGGAGACCCAGTACTTC; CDR3: CASSFEDRAGETQYF
J: TRBJ2-7; length: 13; size: NA; D: NA; V: TRBV7-8; DNA: TGTGCCAGCAGCTTACAGACTTCCTACGAGCAGTACTTC; CDR3: CASSLQTSYEQYF
J: TRBJ1-1; length: 14; size: many; D: TRBD1; V: TRBV5-1; DNA: TGCGCCAGCAGCTCTACAGGGGGCGCGGCTGAAGCTTTCTTT; CDR3: CASSSTGGAAEAFF
J: TRBJ1-1; length: 12; size: NA; D: NA; V: TRBV28; DNA: TGTGCCAGCAGTTTGACAGGCACTGAAGCTTTCTTT; CDR3: CASSLTGTEAFF
J: TRBJ2-1; length: 15; size: NA; D: NA; V: TRBV7-9; DNA: TGTGCCAGCAGCTTAGCCGGGAGTCTCTACAATGAGCAGTTCTTC; CDR3: CASSLAGSLYNEQFF
J: TRBJ2-7; length: 16; size: few; D: NA; V: TRBV15; DNA: TGTGCCACCAGCAGAGATCCTGAGGGGTGGGGATACGAGCAGTACTTC; CDR3: CATSRDPEGWGYEQYF
J: TRBJ2-1; length: 15; size: NA; D: NA; V: TRBV28; DNA: TGTGCCAGCAGTTTGGTCCGGACAGCAAACAATGAGCAGTTCTTC; CDR3: CASSLVRTANNEQFF
J: TRBJ2-1; length: 18; size: few; D: TRBD2; V: TRBV5-6; DNA: TGTGCCAGCAGCTTGGGGGGGGTAGCGGGATCCCTTCTCCATGAGCAGTTCTTC; CDR3: CASSLGGVAGSLLHEQFF
J: TRBJ2-2; length: 15; size: few; D: TRBD2; V: TRBV12-3/TRBV12-4; DNA: TGTGCCAGCAGGCGACTAGCGGGGGAAGCCGGGGAGCTGTTTTTT; CDR3: CASRRLAGEAGELFF
J: TRBJ2-1; length: 16; size: few; D: NA; V: TRBV5-6; DNA: TGTGCCAGCAGCTCCAGGACACCAGCAGACTACAATGAGCAGTTCTTC; CDR3: CASSSRTPADYNEQFF
J: TRBJ1-2; length: 16; size: NA; D: NA; V: TRBV29-1; DNA: TGCAGCGTTAAATTTACCAAGCACCAATCTAACTATGGCTACACCTTC; CDR3: CSVKFTKHQSNYGYTF
J: TRBJ2-5; length: 16; size: few; D: TRBD2; V: TRBV2; DNA: TGTGCCAGCAGTGAGGAGACTAGCGGCTTCCAAGAGACCCAGTACTTC; CDR3: CASSEETSGFQETQYF
J: TRBJ1-2; length: 15; size: NA; D: TRBD1; V: TRBV12-3/TRBV12-4; DNA: TGTGCCAGCAGTTTATCGGACAGGGGAGTGGATGGCTACACCTTC; CDR3: CASSLSDRGVDGYTF
J: TRBJ2-3; length: 17; size: few; D: TRBD2; V: TRBV28; DNA: TGTGCCAGCAGTTTATTGCCGGCGGGAGGGTTAGGAGATACGCAGTATTTT; CDR3: CASSLLPAGGLGDTQYF
J: TRBJ2-3; length: 17; size: NA; D: TRBD2; V: TRBV20-1; DNA: TGCAGTGCTAGAGGGTCTAGCGGTCGAGAGGCCATAAATACGCAGTATTTT; CDR3: CSARGSSGREAINTQYF
J: TRBJ1-6; length: 17; size: many; D: TRBD1; V: TRBV4-2; DNA: TGTGCCAGCAGCCAAGAGTCAGGGGGCTCCCTAAGTTCACCCCTCCACTTT; CDR3: CASSQESGGSLSSPLHF
J: TRBJ2-7; length: 14; size: few; D: TRBD1; V: TRBV29-1; DNA: TGCAGCGTTGAACGACAGGGATCAACCTACGAGCAGTACTTC; CDR3: CSVERQGSTYEQYF
J: TRBJ2-7; length: 15; size: many; D: TRBD1; V: TRBV10-3; DNA: TGTGCCGCCAGAGGCGGACAGGGGAGTGCGGACGAGCAGTACTTC; CDR3: CAARGGQGSADEQYF
J: TRBJ2-2; length: 11; size: many; D: NA; V: TRBV12-3/TRBV12-4; DNA: TGTGCCAGCACTGACACCGGGGAGCTGTTTTTT; CDR3: CASTDTGELFF
J: TRBJ2-2; length: 16; size: many; D: NA; V: TRBV4-1; DNA: TGCGCCAGCAGCCAAGTTCCGGGTGGGGAGAACGGGGAGCTGTTTTTT; CDR3: CASSQVPGGENGELFF
J: TRBJ2-7; length: 16; size: few; D: TRBD2; V: TRBV4-2; DNA: TGTGCCAGCAGCCATCGTAGCGGGCAGAGCTCCTACGAGCAGTACTTC; CDR3: CASSHRSGQSSYEQYF
J: TRBJ2-7; length: 13; size: few; D: NA; V: TRBV13; DNA: TGTGCCAGCAGTAATCGCTTAAGTTTCGAGCAGTACTTC; CDR3: CASSNRLSFEQYF
J: TRBJ2-7; length: 13; size: NA; D: NA; V: TRBV6-5; DNA: TGTGCCAGCAGTCCTCGAGGTCTCTACGAGCAGTACTTC; CDR3: CASSPRGLYEQYF
J: TRBJ1-1; length: 17; size: few; D: NA; V: TRBV20-1; DNA: TGCAGTGCTAGAGATCACACGGGGGCGGGGGTAGGTACTGAAGCTTTCTTT; CDR3: CSARDHTGAGVGTEAFF
J: TRBJ2-7; length: 14; size: many; D: NA; V: TRBV12-3/TRBV12-4; DNA: TGTGCCAGCAGTTTAGCGGGAGGGGGCTACGAGCAGTACTTC; CDR3: CASSLAGGGYEQYF
J: TRBJ2-1; length: 14; size: NA; D: TRBD2; V: TRBV9; DNA: TGTGCCAGCAGCGTAGGACTAGCGGACAATGAGCAGTTCTTC; CDR3: CASSVGLADNEQFF
J: TRBJ1-2; length: 13; size: few; D: NA; V: TRBV25-1; DNA: TGTGCCAGCAGTGAAGGGTGGTACTATGGCTACACCTTC; CDR3: CASSEGWYYGYTF
J: TRBJ1-1; length: 15; size: few; D: TRBD1; V: TRBV4-3; DNA: TGCGCCAGCAGCCAAGCCTCTACAGGGGTCACTGAAGCTTTCTTT; CDR3: CASSQASTGVTEAFF
J: TRBJ1-5; length: 17; size: NA; D: TRBD1; V: TRBV10-3; DNA: TGTGCCATCAGTGAGTACTCCGGGACAGATAGCAATCAGCCCCAGCATTTT; CDR3: CAISEYSGTDSNQPQHF
J: TRBJ2-3; length: 16; size: NA; D: NA; V: TRBV27; DNA: TGTGCCAGCAGTTTCATTCTGGCGGGGAGCACAGATACGCAGTATTTT; CDR3: CASSFILAGSTDTQYF
J: TRBJ2-7; length: 16; size: few; D: TRBD2; V: TRBV27; DNA: TGTGCCAGCAGTTTATTGGCTAGCGGGGGCTTCTACGAGCAGTACTTC; CDR3: CASSLLASGGFYEQYF
J: TRBJ1-2; length: 14; size: many; D: NA; V: TRBV12-3/TRBV12-4; DNA: TGTGCCAGCAGTTTGCTGGGGGGTGGCTATGGCTACACCTTC; CDR3: CASSLLGGGYGYTF